This T cell receptor beta chain stems from a study of blood T cell repertoires in COVID-19. Looking at the study overall: Samples taken during acute and convalescent COVID-19 were collected in the United States, Italy and Spain.

One Seattle source followed patients from active infection through their disease course. This clone appeared a few times. The authors' processing: Amplification of reference gene primers provided the estimated nucleated cell counts. The repertoire was sequenced with immunoSEQ multiplex PCR; TCRdb's copy has only in-frame clones and lacks some. V and J calls and clone size are those listed in that table; D and trimming were worked out from the DNA. The sample includes approximately 90,000 clones, approximately 80% of them seen just once. V was clipped by 7 bases and J by 5 bases; unmatched bases: 10. The CDR3 has 14 residues. Germline V gives CDR1 SEHNR, CDR2 FQNEAQ (reference sequence).

This sequence originates from a man in his sixties or seventies with COVID-19, enrolled during active disease. This chain links TRBV7-9 with TRBJ2-5; 7 nucleotides line up with TRBD1. Sequencing was done on a sample of peripheral blood. CDR3 nucleotide sequence: TGTGCCAGCACGCTAGACAGGGAGAGGGAGACCCAGTACTTC. This encodes CASTLDRERETQYF.